The clone carrying this T cell receptor (beta chain) was detected only a few times. The antigen is undetermined. Given a much more abundant clone one base away, this may be a read error. Germline CDR1 SGHTA, CDR2 FQGNSA. The CDR3 has 13 amino acids. Trimming took 1 base from V and 3 from J, leaving 6 bases between them. This sample is drawn from a study of T cells after yellow fever vaccination. Study summary: Fractions containing few cells were prepared with SMART-Seq v4 Ultra Low Input. Overall study findings and caveats: A limited proportion of clonotypes was detected within both the CD4 and CD8 compartments. Post-booster repertoires contained most primary-vaccination clones again (about 95% CD4, 85% to 90% CD8).

Universal primer sites and UMIs were introduced during 5'RACE template-switching synthesis of TCR cDNA. TCRdb reprocessed the 5' RACE reads with MiXCR, giving one entry per CDR3 protein. The repertoire holds nearly 550,000 distinct CDR3 sequences, with 15% to 20% as singletons. The chain has TRBV7-2 and TRBJ2-5; D unresolved. This TCR derives from a young man who received the YFV17D yellow fever vaccine. Sequenced material: PBMCs, taken 15 days after the yellow fever booster vaccination. In DNA, the CDR3 is TGTGCCAGCAGCTTAGGGCGGAAAGAGACCCAGTACTTC. Translation gives CASSLGRKETQYF.